This T cell receptor (beta chain) was recorded in a study of T cell clones after liver transplantation. Study-wide context: Apart from three HCV-positive recipients, transplants were for non-autoimmune, non-viral reasons. Broader study findings: In most of the 8 subjects, circulating graft-donor-reactive CD4 TCRbeta sequences fell significantly after transplant. Conclusions were preliminary, with small, heterogeneous patient groups.

Proliferating CFSE-low MLR cells were sequenced to define alloreactive TCRbeta sequences. By share, this clone counts as medium-sized. Its target is not known. The CDR3 length is 15 residues. The V gene lost 3 bases and the J gene lost 5 bases, with 15 bases spanning the gap. Germline V gene lookup returns CDR1 SGHTA and CDR2 FQGTGA. The table came from immunoSEQ multiplex PCR; TCRdb's copy has only in-frame clones and leaves some out. The table shows approximately 3,000 clones, with under 25% occurring only once. This clonotype originated in a human patient who received a liver transplant. Some T cells may have originated in the graft donor. V is TRBV7-3 and J is TRBJ2-3, with a weak D call TRBD2 (6 bases). Input material: CD4+ T cells from PBMCs cultured with third-party cells. In DNA, the CDR3 is TGTGCCAGCAGCTTGGCTCTAGCGACCATAGATACGCAGTATTTT. It is translated as CASSLALATIDTQYF.